These 2 T cell receptor beta chains share one sample of origin, sequenced in a study of cytomegalovirus exposure and HLA in healthy donors. Both 60 Vbeta primers and 13 Jbeta primers went into the PCR. Profiled with immunoSEQ multiplex PCR; TCRdb holds only in-frame clones, not every one. In the table there are some 140,000 clones, 65% to 75% of which are singletons. Sequencing was performed on PBMCs. These receptors were obtained from a man between 25 and 39 years old in good health and CMV-seronegative.

The chain has TRBV6-1 and TRBJ1-5; D not resolved. V was cut by 1 base and J by 5 bases, with 9 bases left in between. The germline V gene encodes CDR1 MNHNS and CDR2 SASEGT. The CDR3 is made up of 14 amino acids. CDR3 sequence: CASSEVWGDQPQHF. The CDR3 region has the DNA TGTGCCAGCAGTGAAGTGTGGGGAGATCAGCCCCAGCATTTT.

The J gene is TRBJ2-5, the V gene TRBV5-6, with 8 bases fitting TRBD1. CDR3 length: 17 amino acids. With V trimmed by 4 bases and J by 2 bases, 13 bases remained unmatched. Germline V lookup: CDR1 SGHDT, CDR2 YYEEEE. CDR3 residues: CASSAPSGQVYQETQYF. The CDR3 nucleotides read TGTGCCAGCAGCGCCCCCTCGGGACAGGTGTATCAAGAGACCCAGTACTTC.